This T cell receptor beta chain was retrieved from a study of regulatory T cells in long-lasting Graves disease (dated by TCRdb to about 2021). Context from the whole study: Persistent Graves' disease was defined as antithyroid drug treatment for over 5 years with persistently positive TSH receptor autoantibodies. Peripheral blood TCR sequencing and RNA sequencing compared persistent Graves' disease patients with newly diagnosed Graves' disease patients. The study was conducted in China and was registered as a clinical trial. A total of around 35 samples underwent TCR sequencing, from about 13 patients with persistent Graves' disease and 20 or so patients with newly diagnosed Graves' disease. On average, persistent Graves' disease patients in the clinical cohort had been on antithyroid drugs for about 9.7 years. Summary of the overall study and its limitations: Only peripheral blood was studied, because thyroid tissue, the primary lesion, was inaccessible. Sequencing and analysis were limited to the TCR beta chain. Persistent Graves' disease patients showed lower TCR Shannon entropy and fewer highly expanded clones than newly diagnosed patients, suggesting clonal expansion. TRBV28, TRBJ1-2 and TRBJ2-5 were preferentially used in persistent disease, while TRBV20-1 and TRBJ2-1 were favored in newly diagnosed disease. Patients with persistent disease shared more public clonotypes (approximately 2,500) than newly diagnosed patients did (about 1,000). As a limitation, the authors acknowledged that the small sample size may reduce accuracy.

Libraries were constructed by multiplex PCR. Reads for this sample came from an Illumina HiSeq 4000. CDR3 regions were amplified by Arm-PCR with iRepertoire HTBI primers to construct TCR beta libraries. Before sequencing, the PCR products went through gel purification. The published analysis was carried out like this. A total of roughly 58 TRBV and under 15 TRBJ segments were identified across samples and were used for gene usage analysis of CDR3 amino acid clonotypes. COPE and FqMerger were used to merge the filtered high-quality paired reads into contigs. BLAST was used to align contigs to IMGT TRBV, TRBD and TRBJ reference genes, and CDR3 was defined according to IMGT. Any clonotype with a frequency above 0.1% was classified as a highly expanded clone. Shannon entropy served as the measure of repertoire diversity, while the Gini coefficient captured V-J evenness. Clonotypes shared by more than one individual were considered public. TCRdb ran its own pipeline on the public reads, namely fastp trimming at Q25 and MiXCR clone calling, and kept in-frame beta chains. Each CDR3 protein appears once, grouped with its most common genes and DNA. The V and J calls were not made by the authors but by TCRdb's processing. This sample gives a few hundred thousand distinct CDR3 sequences in total; around a quarter of them show up just once. Around 26% of the sample belongs to the ten largest clones.

According to the germline V gene (reference sequence), CDR1 reads LNHDA and CDR2 reads SQIVND. CDR3 length: 14 amino acids, cysteine to phenylalanine. Only the CDR3 DNA is retained, 42 bases long and in frame from the first base. This sample's time point label indicates: persistent/refractory GD, antithyroid drugs over 5 years with positive TRAb. RNA was extracted from PBMCs in TRIzol for both TCR sequencing and RNA sequencing. The diagnosis of Graves' disease was made according to American Thyroid Association guidelines. Patients for the study were recruited at an endocrinology department in Xi'an, China. Each patient gave approximately 9 milliliters of peripheral blood, collected in an EDTA anticoagulant tube. Ficoll Paque Plus density gradient separation was used to isolate PBMCs, and no further T cell sorting was done. RNA quality was checked with an Agilent 2100 Bioanalyzer and agarose gel, and concentration with a NanoDrop 2000.

About this clonotype itself: There is no known antigen for this receptor. The input lacks base qualities; no much larger clone sits a single base away.

This receptor was obtained from a female donor with Graves disease. This chain joins TRBV19 to TRBJ2-5, and TRBD1 matches 10 of the central bases. The end of the DNA aligns better with TRBJ2-7, so the J call may be wrong. Source: peripheral blood mononuclear cells (PBMCs), taken when the disease was refractory, from a patient treated with antithyroid drugs. The DNA is TGTGCCAGTAGTGCGGGACAGGGGAATAACGAGCAGTACTTC. Translated, this gives CASSAGQGNNEQYF.